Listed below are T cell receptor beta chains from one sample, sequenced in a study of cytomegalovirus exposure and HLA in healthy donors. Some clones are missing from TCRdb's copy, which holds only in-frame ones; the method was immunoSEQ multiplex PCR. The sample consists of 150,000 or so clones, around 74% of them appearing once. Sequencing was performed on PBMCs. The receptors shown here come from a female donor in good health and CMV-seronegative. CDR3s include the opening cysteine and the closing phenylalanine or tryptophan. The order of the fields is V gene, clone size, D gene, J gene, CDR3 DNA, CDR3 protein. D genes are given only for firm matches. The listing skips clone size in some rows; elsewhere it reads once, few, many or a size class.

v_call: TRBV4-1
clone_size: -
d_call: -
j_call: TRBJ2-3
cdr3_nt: TGCGCCAGCAGCCAAGATTTAGCGGTACTAAGGGATACGCAGTATTTT
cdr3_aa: CASSQDLAVLRDTQYF

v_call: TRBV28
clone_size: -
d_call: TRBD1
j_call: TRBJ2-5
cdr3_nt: TGTGCCAGCAGTTCCACTATCCGACAGGGGGCGGAGACCCAGTACTTC
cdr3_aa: CASSSTIRQGAETQYF

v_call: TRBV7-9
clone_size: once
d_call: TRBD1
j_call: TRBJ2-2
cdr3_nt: TGTGCCAGCAGCATCCGACAGGGGGCAGGCGGGGAGCTGTTTTTT
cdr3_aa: CASSIRQGAGGELFF

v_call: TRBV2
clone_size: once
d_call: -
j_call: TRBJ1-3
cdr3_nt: TGTGCCAGCAGTGATCAGGGAACTGGAAACACCATATATTTT
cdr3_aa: CASSDQGTGNTIYF

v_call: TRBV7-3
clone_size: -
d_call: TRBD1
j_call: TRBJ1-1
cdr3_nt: TGTGCCAGCAGCTTGACAGGGGGGCAGAACACTGAAGCTTTCTTT
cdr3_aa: CASSLTGGQNTEAFF

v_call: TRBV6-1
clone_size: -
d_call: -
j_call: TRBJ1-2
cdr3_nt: TGTGCCAGCAGTTATGGACGGGGGACGGGCTACACCTTC
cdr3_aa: CASSYGRGTGYTF

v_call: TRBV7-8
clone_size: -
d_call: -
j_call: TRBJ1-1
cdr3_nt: TGTGCCAGCAGCTTAAATGGGGGGACTGAAGCTTTCTTT
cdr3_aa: CASSLNGGTEAFF

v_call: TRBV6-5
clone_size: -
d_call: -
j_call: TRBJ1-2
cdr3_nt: TGTGCCAGCAGCCTGGGAGGGGGGCAGGGCTACACCTTC
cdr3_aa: CASSLGGGQGYTF

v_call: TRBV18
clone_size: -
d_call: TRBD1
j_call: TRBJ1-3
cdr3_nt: TGTGCCAGCTCACGGGACAGCTATCCTCACTCTGGAAACACCATATATTTT
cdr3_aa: CASSRDSYPHSGNTIYF

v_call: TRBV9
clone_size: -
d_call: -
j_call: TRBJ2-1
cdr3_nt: TGTGCCAGCAGCGTAGATGGCGGAAACTACAATGAGCAGTTCTTC
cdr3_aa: CASSVDGGNYNEQFF

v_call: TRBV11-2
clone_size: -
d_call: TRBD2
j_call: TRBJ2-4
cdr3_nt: TGTGCCAGCCGCCCAGCGGGAGGGCTCGGAGCCAAAAACATTCAGTACTTC
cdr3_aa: CASRPAGGLGAKNIQYF

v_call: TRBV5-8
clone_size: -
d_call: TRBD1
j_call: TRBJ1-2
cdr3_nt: TGTGCCAGCAGCTTGCCCCCCCGGGACAGGGGCCCTTCGGACTATGGCTACACCTTC
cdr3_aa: CASSLPPRDRGPSDYGYTF

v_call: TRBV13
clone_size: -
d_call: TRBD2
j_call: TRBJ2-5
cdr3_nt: TGTGCCAGCAGCAAATACGGGACTAGCGGGGGGCTCCAAGAGACCCAGTACTTC
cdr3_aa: CASSKYGTSGGLQETQYF

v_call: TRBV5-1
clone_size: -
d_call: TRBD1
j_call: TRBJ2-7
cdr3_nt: TGCGCCACAGGACAGGGTTCGGGCGAGCAGTACTTC
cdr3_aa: CATGQGSGEQYF

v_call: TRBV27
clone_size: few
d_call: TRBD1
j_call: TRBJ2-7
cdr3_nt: TGTGCCAGCAGTTCCGGACAGGGGGCCCTCTACGAGCAGTACTTC
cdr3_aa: CASSSGQGALYEQYF

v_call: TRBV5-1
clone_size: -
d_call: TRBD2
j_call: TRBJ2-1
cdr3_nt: TGCGCCAGCAGCTTCTCGGCGGGAGAAGTAGGCAATGAGCAGTTCTTC
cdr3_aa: CASSFSAGEVGNEQFF

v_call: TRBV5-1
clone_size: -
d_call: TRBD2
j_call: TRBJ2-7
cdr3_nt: TGCGCCAGCAGCTTCGGGGGGTCGTCCTACGAGCAGTACTTC
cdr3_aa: CASSFGGSSYEQYF

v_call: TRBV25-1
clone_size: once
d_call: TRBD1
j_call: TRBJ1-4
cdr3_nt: TGTGCCAGCAGTGAGACAGGGGATGAAAAACTGTTTTTT
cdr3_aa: CASSETGDEKLFF

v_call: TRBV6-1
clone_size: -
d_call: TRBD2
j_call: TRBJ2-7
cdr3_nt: TGTGCCAGCAGTGAAAAGACTAGCGGGGGGTACGAGCAGTACTTC
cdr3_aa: CASSEKTSGGYEQYF